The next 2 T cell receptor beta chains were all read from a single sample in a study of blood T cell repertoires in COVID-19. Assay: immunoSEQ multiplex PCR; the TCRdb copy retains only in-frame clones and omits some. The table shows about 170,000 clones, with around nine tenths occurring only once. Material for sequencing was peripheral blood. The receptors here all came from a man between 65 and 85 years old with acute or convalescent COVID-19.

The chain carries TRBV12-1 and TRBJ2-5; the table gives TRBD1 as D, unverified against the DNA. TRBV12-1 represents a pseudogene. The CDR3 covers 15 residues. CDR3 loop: CASSPRGRPQETQYF. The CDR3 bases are TGTGCCAGCAGCCCAAGGGGCCGTCCGCAAGAGACCCAGTACTTC.

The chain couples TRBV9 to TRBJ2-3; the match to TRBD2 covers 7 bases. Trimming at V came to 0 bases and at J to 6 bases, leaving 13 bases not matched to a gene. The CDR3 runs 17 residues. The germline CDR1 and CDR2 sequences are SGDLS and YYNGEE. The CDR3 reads CASSVERWTRSPDTQYF. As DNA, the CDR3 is TGTGCCAGCAGCGTAGAGAGATGGACTAGATCCCCGGATACGCAGTATTTT.